Given below is one T cell receptor (beta chain) in context. Its antigen has not been determined. No much larger clonotype is one base removed from it; base qualities were not supplied. These data originate in a study of blood T cell repertoires in COVID-19 (dated by TCRdb to 2019 to 2021). Notes on the research overall: Samples from collaborators originated in the United States, Italy and Spain and spanned both the acute and convalescent phases of COVID-19. The material from the prospective study consisted of cDNA or gDNA derived from T cells, B-cell-depleted T cells, or PBMCs. Subjects who had been exposed to COVID-19, were actively infected with it, or had recovered from it provided the deeply sampled blood TCRbeta repertoires that made up the dataset. The repertoires were released in a freely available public database meant as a resource for research on the immune response to SARS-CoV-2. Samples came from the ongoing ImmuneRACE study (first 160 participants) plus 1,254 subjects from 6 global collaborators. A de-identified subject ID, COVID-19 status, age in years and sex were almost always included in the sample metadata. HLA class I and class II types, where available, came from metadata supplied by the sample provider rather than from assay-based typing. Results the study describes overall, beyond this receptor: The quantity of clinical and demographic metadata differed by source and by participant and was supplied without curation.

One collaborating source in Seattle enrolled patients during active infection and followed them longitudinally through the course of disease. Whole blood was collected in K2EDTA tubes by collaborating institutions according to the institutions' own protocols. For TCRbeta analysis, collaborators shipped samples in one of three forms: frozen whole blood, isolated PBMCs, or DNA extracted from either of those sample types. Based on the germline V gene, the CDR1 and CDR2 sequences are MNHNS and SASEGT. The CDR3 runs 15 amino acids, cysteine and phenylalanine included. The entry retains the CDR3 DNA only, 45 bases that are in frame from base 1. At the junction V is shortened by 6 bases and J by 6 bases; bases outside the gene matches: 4. The immunoSEQ Assay, a bias-controlled multiplex PCR, was used to amplify TCRbeta CDR3 regions from genomic DNA. Under the source paper's analysis protocol: Nucleated cell counts per sample were estimated from amplification of reference gene primers within the assay. Sequence reads were collapsed and filtered to measure the absolute abundance of every unique TCRbeta CDR3 rearrangement. Productive Simpson clonality was computed per sample as the square root of Simpson's diversity index over productive rearrangements. In its TCRdb copy, this immuneACCESS table keeps in-frame sequences only and misses some clones. Where compared with another copy, unresolved V genes explain less than half of these, and the others have no known cause. The V and J calls and clone size are taken from that table; D and trimming were inferred from the DNA. This sample holds about 220,000 clones; around 83% were observed only once. Of the sample, more than 8.5% is held by the ten largest clones.

The clonotype comes from a woman in her forties or fifties with COVID-19, enrolled during active disease. Sequencing input: peripheral blood. The chain is made from TRBV6-1 and TRBJ2-1; TRBD2 aligns with 14 central bases. The nucleotide sequence is given as TGTGCCAGCAGGAAGGGACTAGCGGGGGTCAATGAGCAGTTCTTC. This yields the protein CASRKGLAGVNEQFF.